Sequencing of this T cell receptor beta chain was carried out in a study of cytotoxic CD8 clonotypes in ibrutinib-treated CLL. General study points: Under therapy, public clonotypes either contracted or stayed stable, and they were uncommon.

On this clone itself: Its antigen is currently unknown.

Sequencing was performed with immunoSEQ multiplex PCR; in TCRdb, only in-frame clones are kept and a portion is missing. Here the sample spans over 45,000 clones, roughly 58% being singletons. V shed 5 bases and J 10 bases; nucleotides not matched to a gene: 4. Germline CDR1 reads MNHEY; CDR2 reads SMNVEV (reference sequence). The CDR3 has 13 amino acids. This clonotype was obtained from a human donor with chronic lymphocytic leukemia. V usage is TRBV27 and J usage is TRBJ1-6, with 8 bases matching TRBD1. The sample here was PBMCs, taken at disease progression, from a patient treated with ibrutinib. Here the CDR3 DNA reads TGTGCCAGCAGTCCGGACAGGGTATCACCCCTCCACTTT. Amino acid sequence: CASSPDRVSPLHF.